One sample yielded the 10 T cell receptor beta chains listed below, sequenced in a study of cytomegalovirus exposure and HLA in healthy donors. 13 Jbeta primers and 60 Vbeta primers were used for the PCR. The assay was immunoSEQ multiplex PCR, and TCRdb's table has in-frame clones only and misses some. The sample includes 200,000 to 250,000 clones, over 70% seen only once; the top ten take under 8%. The sample comprised PBMCs. The receptors originated from an older woman in good health and CMV-seropositive.

The V and J genes are TRBV5-1 and TRBJ2-7; 7 bases are a match to TRBD2. Losses at the gene ends were 2 bases for V and 6 bases for J; bases not matched to a gene: 8. Germline CDR1 is SGHRS and CDR2 is YFSETQ. The CDR3 runs to 14 residues. The CDR3 nucleotides read TGCGCCAGCAGCTTCGAAGCGGGATCCATCGAGCAGTACTTC. Its protein product is CASSFEAGSIEQYF. The whole variable domain, filled in from reference TRBV5-1 and TRBJ2-7, reads KAGVTQTPRYLIKTRGQQVTLSCSPISGHRSVSWYQQTPGQGLQFLFEYFSETQRNKGNFPGRFSGRQFSNSRSEMNVSTLELGDSALYLCASSFEAGSIEQYFGPGTRLTVT.

V usage is TRBV4-2 and J usage is TRBJ2-7, with 15 bases identical to TRBD2. The CDR3 sequence is 16 residues long. Germline lookup yields CDR1 LGHNA and CDR2 YNFKEQ. V gave up 3 bases and J gave up 5 bases; unmatched junction bases: 5. This CDR3 reads CASSQDRTSGRDEQYF. CDR3 DNA sequence: TGTGCCAGCAGCCAGGACCGGACTAGCGGGAGGGACGAGCAGTACTTC.

The chain carries TRBV7-9 and TRBJ1-5; no reliable D call. CDR1 is SEHNR and CDR2 is FQNEAQ in the germline V gene (reference sequence). Trimming cost V 0 bases and J 10 bases, with 7 bases left between them. CDR3 size: 12 residues. The CDR3 coding sequence is TGTGCCAGCAGCTTAGCGTCCCAACCCCAGCATTTT. Translating it yields CASSLASQPQHF.

CDR3 nucleotides: TGTGCCAGCGGGGGGACTAGCGGAATAACTTACGAGCAGTACTTC. This translates into CASGGTSGITYEQYF. The chain joins TRBV9 to TRBJ2-7; 11 bases map to TRBD2. Germline-derived CDR1 and CDR2 are SGDLS and YYNGEE. The CDR3 runs to 15 residues. Germline trimming cut 7 bases from V and 4 bases from J; bases unmatched to any gene: 10.

This clone has only a few counts. The chain couples TRBV18 to TRBJ1-1, with a tentative D call TRBD1 (6 bases). CDR3 length: 16 residues. Trimming took 4 bases from V and 0 from J, leaving 15 bases between them. Germline-derived CDR1 and CDR2 are KGHSH and LQKENI. The CDR3 DNA reads as TGTGCCAGCTCACAAACAGGGCCCGAGGTGAACACTGAAGCTTTCTTT. Its translation is CASSQTGPEVNTEAFF. The full variable domain, in which reference TRBV18 and TRBJ1-1 provide the parts outside the CDR3, is NAGVMQNPRHLVRRRGQEARLRCSPMKGHSHVYWYRQLPEEGLKFMVYLQKENIIDESGMPKERFSAEFPKEGPSILRIQQVVRGDSAAYFCASSQTGPEVNTEAFFGQGTRLTVV.

Only one count was recorded for this clone. The chain couples TRBV5-6 to TRBJ1-1; the match to TRBD1 covers 7 bases. Germline trimming cut 2 bases from V and 4 bases from J; bases unmatched to any gene: 2. The length of the CDR3 is 13 residues. CDR1 SGHDT and CDR2 YYEEEE come from the germline V gene. CDR3 DNA: TGTGCCAGCAGCTTCAGGGGGAGCACTGAAGCTTTCTTT. Protein: CASSFRGSTEAFF.

In its sample, this clone was seen once. The V and J genes are TRBV6-5 and TRBJ2-5; 7 bases align to TRBD1. In germline, CDR1 is MNHEY, CDR2 SVGAGI. Trimming cost V 5 bases and J 11 bases; bases outside gene matches: 8. The CDR3 has 12 residues. This CDR3 reads CASSPDRSRQYF. For the CDR3, the DNA is TGTGCCAGCAGTCCGGACAGGTCGCGGCAGTACTTC.

The chain couples TRBV6-5 to TRBJ1-5; tentative D call: TRBD1 (5 bases). The germline gives CDR1 MNHEY, CDR2 SVGAGI. This CDR3 spans 13 amino acids. V gave up 5 bases and J gave up 4 bases, with 9 bases separating them. CDR3: CASSETGNQPQHF. As DNA, the CDR3 is TGTGCCAGCAGTGAAACAGGAAATCAGCCCCAGCATTTT.

The chain employs TRBV29-1 and TRBJ2-5, with TRBD1 as a possible D gene (5 bases). With 2 bases removed from V and 5 bases from J, the gap between germline ends came to 9 bases. CDR3 length: 12 amino acids. The V gene's germline CDR1 is SQVTM and CDR2 ANQGSEA. Written as DNA, the CDR3 is TGCAGCGTTGAATGGGGCCTGGAGACCCAGTACTTC. Translated: CSVEWGLETQYF.

The chain uses TRBV6-6 and TRBJ2-1; the match to TRBD2 covers 8 bases. V gave up 6 bases and J gave up 8 bases; unmatched junction bases: 3. The CDR3 consists of 12 residues. Germline V lookup: CDR1 MNHNY, CDR2 SVGAGI (reference sequence). CDR3: CASSGRAHEQFF. For the CDR3, the DNA is TGTGCCAGCAGCGGGAGGGCCCATGAGCAGTTCTTC.